The T cell receptor (beta chain) described here comes from a study of blood T cells in healthy people across ages. This CDR3 region has 15 residues. Germline CDR1 reads ENHRY; CDR2 reads SYGVKD. Germline trimming cut 7 bases from V and 5 bases from J; bases unmatched to any gene: 11. Study findings and constraints: Estimated diversity, derived from one million T cells, was regarded as an underestimate. Older individuals had lower TCR beta diversity per million T cells (the decline was roughly linear). Correlation between TCR beta diversity and naive T cell percentage was strong.

It was with a sample-barcoded 5' primer and a J-beta primer mix that a second PCR of about 7 to 12 cycles was run. TCRdb processed the 5' RACE reads anew with MiXCR; each CDR3 protein has one entry. The sample has almost 1 million distinct CDR3 sequences, roughly 50% seen once. This clonotype turned up a few times. Its specificity is unknown. The specimen sequenced was blood. The receptor was derived from a woman in her sixties or seventies in good health. J is TRBJ2-7 and V is TRBV10-3; 10 nucleotides align to TRBD2. The CDR3 nucleotides read TGTGCCATCAAGGCTAGCGGGAGTCCGCCGGACGAGCAGTACTTC. Protein product: CAIKASGSPPDEQYF.